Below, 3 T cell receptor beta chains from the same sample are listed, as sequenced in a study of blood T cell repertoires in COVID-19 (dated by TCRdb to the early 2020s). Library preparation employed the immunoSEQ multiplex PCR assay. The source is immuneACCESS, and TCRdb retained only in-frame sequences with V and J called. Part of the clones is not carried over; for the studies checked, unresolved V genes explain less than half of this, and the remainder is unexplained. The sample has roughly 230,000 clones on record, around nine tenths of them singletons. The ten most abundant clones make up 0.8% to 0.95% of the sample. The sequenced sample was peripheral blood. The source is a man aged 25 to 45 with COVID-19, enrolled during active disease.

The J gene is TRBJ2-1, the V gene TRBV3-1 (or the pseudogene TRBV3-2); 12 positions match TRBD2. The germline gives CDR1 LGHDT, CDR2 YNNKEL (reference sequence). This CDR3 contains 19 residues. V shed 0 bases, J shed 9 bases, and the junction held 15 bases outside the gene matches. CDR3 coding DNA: TGTGCCAGCAGCCAAGACCCCGGGCTAGCGGGGGGGCACAGTCCTGAGCAGTTCTTC. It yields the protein CASSQDPGLAGGHSPEQFF.

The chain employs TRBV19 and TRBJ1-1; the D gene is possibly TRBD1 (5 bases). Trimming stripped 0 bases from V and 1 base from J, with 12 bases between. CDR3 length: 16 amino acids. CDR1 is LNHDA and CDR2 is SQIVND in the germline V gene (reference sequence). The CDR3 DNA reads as TGTGCCAGTAGTATAGAGGTGGGGGGGACGAACACTGAAGCTTTCTTT. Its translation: CASSIEVGGTNTEAFF.

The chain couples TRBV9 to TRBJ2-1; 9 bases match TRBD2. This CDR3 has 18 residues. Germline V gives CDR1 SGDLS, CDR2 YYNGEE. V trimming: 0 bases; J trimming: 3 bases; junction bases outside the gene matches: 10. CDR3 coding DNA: TGTGCCAGCAGCGTAGGCCCCACACCGCGGGGGGGCTACAATGAGCAGTTCTTC. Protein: CASSVGPTPRGGYNEQFF.